The subject of this entry is one T cell receptor beta chain. This clonotype has just a few counts. No antigen is known for it. No base quality values were provided; no much bigger clone lies one nucleotide off. The sample originates from a study of T cells of healthy individuals (dated by TCRdb to between 2017 and 2018). The receptor library was made with 5' RACE. This sample was sequenced with an Illumina MiSeq. TCRdb redid the processing of the public reads, applying fastp at Q25 and MiXCR, and retained in-frame beta chains. CDR3 protein sequences are deduplicated, and each keeps its most common genes and DNA. The sample table records 60,000 to 80,000 distinct CDR3 sequences; roughly 15% of these occur just once. The leading ten clones occupy approximately 4.6% of the sample. This clonotype was sampled from a human donor in good health.

The DNA sequence reads TGTGCCACCAGCAGTCCGGGACAGACCTCTGGAAACACCATATATTTT. This is translated as CATSSPGQTSGNTIYF. The sequence links TRBV15 to TRBJ1-3; 7 of the junction bases match TRBD1. V and J are trimmed by 3 bases and 0 bases, and the gene matches miss 5 bases of the junction. The germline V gene encodes CDR1 LNHNV and CDR2 YYDKDF (reference sequence). Counted from cysteine to phenylalanine, this CDR3 has 16 amino acids. Only the CDR3 DNA is retained, 48 bases long and in frame from the first base. Reference TRBV15 and TRBJ1-3 genes cover what lies past the CDR3, so the full variable domain is DAMVIQNPRYQVTQFGKPVTLSCSQTLNHNVMYWYQQKSSQAPKLLFHYYDKDFNNEADTPDNFQSRRPNTSFCFLDIRSPGLGDTAMYLCATSSPGQTSGNTIYFGEGSWLTVV.